Below are 28 T cell receptor beta chains sequenced from a single sample in a study of glioma-infiltrating T cells after dendritic cell vaccination. TCRdb's copy holds only in-frame clones and misses some; the assay was immunoSEQ multiplex PCR. The sample carries roughly 100,000 clones, roughly 89% recorded once. The time point is: after dendritic cell vaccination, including at tumor progression/relapse. Material: blood, obtained after dendritic cell vaccination. The source of these receptors is a human donor with glioblastoma.

This chain joins TRBV5-8 and TRBJ1-5; D ambiguous. Trimming took off 1 base at V and 7 bases at J, with 6 bases between the two ends. CDR3 size: 12 residues. CDR1 and CDR2 (germline): SGHTS, YDEGEE. In nucleotides, the CDR3 is TGTGCCAGCAGCTTGAATGAGCAGCCCCAGCATTTT. It is translated as CASSLNEQPQHF.

The chain combines TRBV6-1 with TRBJ2-4; D might be TRBD1 (5 bases). Trimming cost V 3 bases and J 8 bases, with 17 bases left between them. Germline V gene lookup returns CDR1 MNHNS and CDR2 SASEGT. This CDR3 comprises 15 residues. The CDR3 sequence is CASSERTTLSDIQYF. CDR3 coding DNA: TGTGCCAGCAGTGAGAGGACAACCTTATCGGACATTCAGTACTTC.

This clone was detected only once. CDR3 protein: CASSSGGRDTQYF. CDR3 nucleotides: TGTGCCAGCAGCTCTGGGGGCCGGGATACGCAGTATTTT. This rearrangement joins TRBV7-9 to TRBJ2-3; D possibly corresponds to TRBD1 (6 bases). Trimming shortened V by 4 bases and J by 6 bases, and 11 bases separated the two germline ends. CDR3 length equals 13 residues. Germline V gene sequence: CDR1 SEHNR, CDR2 FQNEAQ (reference sequence). Full variable domain (rest looked up from reference TRBV7-9 and TRBJ2-3): DTGVSQNPRHKITKRGQNVTFRCDPISEHNRLYWYRQTLGQGPEFLTYFQNEAQLEKSRLLSDRFSAERPKGSFSTLEIQRTEQGDSAMYLCASSSGGRDTQYFGPGTRLTVL.

This clone was detected once. This chain connects TRBV7-9 to TRBJ1-2; a weak D match, TRBD1 (6 bases). This CDR3 has 16 residues. Trimming removed 5 bases from V and 7 bases from J, with 23 bases in between. Germline lookup yields CDR1 SEHNR and CDR2 FQNEAQ (reference sequence). CDR3 sequence: CASSLGGAGAKSGYTF. CDR3 coding DNA: TGTGCCAGCAGCCTCGGGGGGGCGGGCGCAAAGTCTGGCTACACCTTC.

This clone was counted a single time. The chain recombines TRBV19 with TRBJ1-2, with D possibly being TRBD1 (5 bases). The V and J ends lost 3 bases and 1 base respectively, with 15 bases between them. The CDR3 loop spans 16 amino acids. Germline V gives CDR1 LNHDA, CDR2 SQIVND (reference sequence). Written as DNA, the CDR3 is TGTGCCAGTAGTATGGACGGTACGGGGGTTAACTATGGCTACACCTTC. It specifies CASSMDGTGVNYGYTF.

The chain joins TRBV19 to TRBJ2-2, with 10 bases fitting TRBD2. Trimming took 6 bases from V and 3 from J; bases not matched to a gene: 7. This CDR3 contains 16 residues. The germline CDR1 and CDR2 sequences are LNHDA and SQIVND (reference sequence). For the CDR3, the DNA is TGTGCCAGTAGGGGGAGCGGGAGGGTGTACACCGGGGAGCTGTTTTTT. This gives the protein CASRGSGRVYTGELFF. Variable domain in full (rest from reference TRBV19 and TRBJ2-2): DGGITQSPKYLFRKEGQNVTLSCEQNLNHDAMYWYRQDPGQGLRLIYYSQIVNDFQKGDIAEGYSVSREKKESFPLTVTSAQKNPTAFYLCASRGSGRVYTGELFFGEGSRLTVL.

This clone has just a few counts. The chain joins TRBV19 to TRBJ1-2; 7 bases map to TRBD1. Germline V gives CDR1 LNHDA, CDR2 SQIVND (reference sequence). Unmatched junction bases numbered 9, after V lost 6 bases and J lost 2 bases. The CDR3 length is 15 residues. As DNA, the CDR3 is TGTGCCAGTAGAGATCCGGGACAGTTGAACTATGGCTACACCTTC. It specifies CASRDPGQLNYGYTF.

This clone was detected once. CDR3 amino acids: CATSRDRQKQETQYF. The CDR3 DNA sequence: TGTGCCACCAGCAGAGATCGACAGAAACAAGAGACCCAGTACTTC. The gene calls are TRBV15 and TRBJ2-5, with D tentatively TRBD1 (5 bases). This CDR3 comprises 15 residues. The germline V gene has CDR1 LNHNV and CDR2 YYDKDF (reference sequence). Trimming removed 0 bases at V and 2 bases at J, with 10 bases between.

This sequence joins TRBV15 and TRBJ1-2; D gene uncertain. Germline V CDR1 and CDR2: LNHNV, YYDKDF (reference sequence). V was clipped by 6 bases and J by 3 bases, with 11 bases between them. The CDR3 covers 13 residues. CDR3 sequence reads: CATSPDRDYGYTF. CDR3 DNA: TGTGCCACCAGTCCTGACCGGGACTATGGCTACACCTTC.

The J gene is TRBJ1-1, the V gene TRBV9, with a possible D match to TRBD1 (6 bases). The germline gives CDR1 SGDLS, CDR2 YYNGEE. V was cut by 1 base and J by 1 base, with 11 bases left in between. The CDR3 spans 15 residues. DNA of the CDR3: TGTGCCAGCAGCGTATCTTGGACAGCGAACACTGAAGCTTTCTTT. Translation gives CASSVSWTANTEAFF.

The chain carries TRBV6-6 and TRBJ2-2, with 9 bases lining up with TRBD2. Germline CDR1 reads MNHNY; CDR2 reads SVGAGI (reference sequence). V lost 7 bases to trimming and J lost 6 bases; unmatched junction nucleotides: 6. The CDR3 is 14 residues long. The CDR3 nucleotides read TGTGCCAGCAATCCGGGACTAGCTTCCGGGGAGCTGTTTTTT. Protein: CASNPGLASGELFF.

The rearrangement joins TRBV7-9 to TRBJ2-3; 11 nucleotides line up with TRBD2. Germline V gives CDR1 SEHNR, CDR2 FQNEAQ (reference sequence). This CDR3 spans 17 amino acids. Trimming at V came to 5 bases and at J to 2 bases, leaving 9 bases not matched to a gene. The CDR3 sequence is CASSTLAGGPITDTQYF. Here the CDR3 DNA reads TGTGCCAGCAGCACTTTAGCGGGGGGGCCTATCACAGATACGCAGTATTTT.

V usage is TRBV7-6 and J usage is TRBJ2-3, with TRBD2 matching 14 bases. Losses at the gene ends were 11 bases for V and 0 bases for J; bases not matched to a gene: 7. Germline V lookup: CDR1 SGHVS, CDR2 FNYEAQ. CDR3 size: 16 residues. For the CDR3, the DNA is TGTGCCTCCAGACTAGCGGGAGGGCCGAGCACAGATACGCAGTATTTT. The encoded protein is CASRLAGGPSTDTQYF.

This clone was observed once. The V and J genes are TRBV9 and TRBJ2-1, with TRBD2 matching over 9 bases. Germline V gives CDR1 SGDLS, CDR2 YYNGEE. J was trimmed by 5 bases and V by 0 bases; bases with no gene match: 12. The CDR3 has 18 residues. The CDR3 coding sequence is TGTGCCAGCAGCGTAGGAGGTTCTTGGGGACTAGCCCACAATGAGCAGTTCTTC. Protein sequence: CASSVGGSWGLAHNEQFF.

The chain is built from TRBV18 and TRBJ2-1, with D possibly being TRBD1 (5 bases). V lost 3 bases to trimming and J lost 10 bases, with 13 bases between them. The CDR3 loop spans 13 amino acids. The V gene's germline CDR1 is KGHSH and CDR2 LQKENI. CDR3 DNA: TGTGCCAGCTCACCCGCGGACACGGAGGAGCAGTTCTTC. As protein: CASSPADTEEQFF.

The chain links TRBV5-1 to TRBJ2-4, with 12 nucleotides matching TRBD2. Trimming cost V 4 bases and J 6 bases; bases outside gene matches: 2. This CDR3 has 14 residues. Germline loops: CDR1 SGHRS, CDR2 YFSETQ. Here the CDR3 DNA reads TGCGCCAGCAGCCCGACTAGCGGGGGAAACATTCAGTACTTC. Encoded protein: CASSPTSGGNIQYF.

This chain links TRBV10-3 with TRBJ2-5; TRBD1 might be the D (5 bases). The J call could be wrong; TRBJ2-7 is a better fit for the DNA end. In germline, CDR1 is ENHRY, CDR2 SYGVKD. This CDR3 has 16 amino acids. The CDR3 DNA reads TGTGCCATCAGTGAGTCCAAGACAGTACCTCCCTACGAGCAGTACTTC. It is translated as CAISESKTVPPYEQYF.

The V and J genes are TRBV29-1 and TRBJ1-4; a weak D match, TRBD1 (6 bases). Germline V CDR1 and CDR2: SQVTM, ANQGSEA. Trimming shortened V by 4 bases and J by 7 bases, and 19 bases separated the two germline ends. This CDR3 region has 15 residues. The CDR3 DNA reads TGCAGCGTTGGGGATCCCAGGGGAGAAGGTGAAAAACTGTTTTTT. Amino acids: CSVGDPRGEGEKLFF.

The genes are TRBV27 and TRBJ2-7; 9 nucleotides line up with TRBD1. V gave up 4 bases and J gave up 6 bases; unmatched junction bases: 7. The CDR3 has 14 residues. Per germline, CDR1 MNHEY and CDR2 SMNVEV (reference sequence). The CDR3 region has the DNA TGTGCCAGCAGTTCAGGGACAGGGTCCGCCGAGCAGTACTTC. Translating it yields CASSSGTGSAEQYF.

J is TRBJ2-7 and V is TRBV6-6; 7 bases match TRBD2. Germline V gives CDR1 MNHNY, CDR2 SVGAGI (reference sequence). The CDR3 spans 15 residues. Germline trimming cut 0 bases from V and 1 base from J; bases unmatched to any gene: 3. DNA of the CDR3: TGTGCCAGCAGTTACTCGGTGGGGGGGTCCTACGAGCAGTACTTC. It codes for CASSYSVGGSYEQYF.

Points on this clone: At one end, the junction sequence differs from germline, possibly due to a read error. This specimen includes other DNA sequences encoding the same CDR3. The chain carries TRBV10-2 and TRBJ1-6; D is ambiguous. In germline, CDR1 is WSHSY, CDR2 SAAADI. The CDR3 covers 14 residues. CDR3 bases: TGCGCCAGCAGTGAGTCGCGCACTAATTCCCCCCTCCACTTT. As protein: CASSESRTNSPLHF.

This rearrangement joins TRBV9 to TRBJ1-6; D unresolved. This CDR3 has 12 amino acids. With 4 bases removed from V and 6 bases from J, the gap between germline ends came to 5 bases. Germline CDR1 is SGDLS and CDR2 is YYNGEE. The CDR3: CASSSVNSPLHF. CDR3 nucleotides: TGTGCCAGCAGCTCCGTTAATTCACCCCTCCACTTT.

V usage is TRBV5-1 and J usage is TRBJ2-7, with 11 bases aligning to TRBD1. Germline V gene sequence: CDR1 SGHRS, CDR2 YFSETQ. This CDR3 contains 16 residues. V lost 3 bases and J lost 3; bases outside the gene matches: 8. CDR3 loop: CASSYGQGAVLYEQYF. CDR3 sequence (DNA): TGCGCCAGCAGCTACGGACAGGGGGCGGTACTCTACGAGCAGTACTTC.

This chain links TRBV2 with TRBJ2-2, with TRBD2 as a possible D gene (5 bases). This CDR3 spans 14 amino acids. V lost 0 bases to trimming and J lost 8 bases, with 10 bases between them. In germline, CDR1 is SNHLY, CDR2 FYNNEI. The CDR3 DNA follows: TGTGCCAGCAGTGAAGCTGTCCGGGGAGGGGAGCTGTTTTTT. Residues: CASSEAVRGGELFF.

This clone was detected only a few times. This chain connects TRBV19 to TRBJ2-1; D perhaps matches TRBD1 (6 bases). The V gene's germline CDR1 is LNHDA and CDR2 SQIVND (reference sequence). V dropped 3 bases and J dropped 5 bases, with 17 bases sitting between them. This CDR3 is built from 16 residues. The CDR3, as DNA: TGTGCCAGTAGTATCAACTACCGGGACAACCACAATGAGCAGTTCTTC. Protein sequence: CASSINYRDNHNEQFF.

This clone was counted between two and nine times. The rearrangement joins TRBV6-4 to TRBJ2-2; D possibly corresponds to TRBD1 (5 bases). Trimming stripped 2 bases from V and 3 bases from J, with 7 bases between. The CDR3 runs to 14 residues. Germline values: CDR1 MRHNA, CDR2 SNTAGT. In DNA, the CDR3 is TGTGCCAGCAGTGACAAGACAGACACCGGGGAGCTGTTTTTT. Translation gives CASSDKTDTGELFF.

In its sample, this clone was seen once. The chain links TRBV7-6 to TRBJ1-1; D unresolved. Per the germline V gene, CDR1 is SGHVS and CDR2 is FNYEAQ. Trimming removed 5 bases at V and 1 base at J, with 11 bases between. The CDR3 is 14 amino acids. CDR3 protein: CASSAPGENTEAFF. CDR3 DNA: TGTGCCAGCAGCGCCCCCGGAGAGAACACTGAAGCTTTCTTT.

This chain uses TRBV6-1 with TRBJ1-2; D might be TRBD1 (5 bases). Germline loops: CDR1 MNHNS, CDR2 SASEGT. This CDR3 contains 19 residues. Trimming removed 2 bases from V and 4 bases from J, with 26 bases in between. The CDR3 nucleotides read TGTGCCAGCAGTGAATATAGAGTTCGGGGGACGACGTTCGGCTATGGCTACACCTTC. Protein product: CASSEYRVRGTTFGYGYTF.